Shown below are 25 T cell receptor beta chains from a single sample sequenced in a study of CD8+ T cells in alopecia areata. Extracted from the samples, RNA was reverse transcribed into cDNA to serve as the sequencing template. Using immunoSEQ multiplex PCR, the repertoire was profiled, and TCRdb retains in-frame clones only, with some absent. Here the sample spans around 160,000 clones, 75% to 90% being singletons. Sequenced here: CD8+ T cells sorted from blood, sampled at week 0. These TCRs come from a human donor with alopecia areata.

V and J are TRBV4-1 and TRBJ1-1; 9 bases are a match to TRBD1. Germline CDR1 reads MGHRA; CDR2 reads YSYEKL. The V and J ends lost 4 bases and 3 bases, in that order; junction bases with no gene match: 6. The CDR3 runs 15 residues. CDR3 nucleotides: TGCGCCAGCAGCCCGCGACAGGGGGAGGACACTGAAGCTTTCTTT. Its translation is CASSPRQGEDTEAFF.

In its sample, this clone was seen once. The CDR3 DNA sequence: TGTGCCAGCGCGACTCCGTACAATGAGCAGTTCTTC. Translating it yields CASATPYNEQFF. The chain combines TRBV5-6 with TRBJ2-1; D uncertain. The germline V gene has CDR1 SGHDT and CDR2 YYEEEE. V was shortened by 7 bases and J by 4 bases, with 9 bases between the two germline ends. This CDR3 contains 12 residues.

This clone was observed once. The V and J genes are TRBV7-9 and TRBJ2-5; the match to TRBD1 covers 9 bases. Judging by the DNA end, TRBJ2-7 fits better; the J call may be wrong. This CDR3 comprises 13 residues. CDR1 and CDR2 (germline): SEHNR, FQNEAQ (reference sequence). CDR3 sequence: CASRGTGIYEQYF. In DNA form, the CDR3 reads TGTGCCAGCAGAGGGACAGGGATCTACGAGCAGTACTTC.

This chain links TRBV7-9 with TRBJ2-5, with D unresolved. The CDR3 spans 14 residues. V was cut by 0 bases and J by 0 bases, with 5 bases left in between. From germline, CDR1 is SEHNR and CDR2 FQNEAQ (reference sequence). The CDR3 loop is CASSLAGYQETQYF. DNA of the CDR3: TGTGCCAGCAGCTTAGCGGGTTACCAAGAGACCCAGTACTTC.

V and J are TRBV21-1 and TRBJ2-2. TRBV21-1 is tagged as a pseudogene. The CDR3 is 15 residues long. CDR3 loop: CASSKGRKNTGELFF. DNA of the CDR3: TGTGCCAGCAGCAAAGGACGGAAGAACACCGGGGAGCTGTTTTTT.

This clone was found once. Distinct nucleotide sequences in the sample also encode this CDR3. The chain recombines TRBV9 with TRBJ2-7; 10 bases agree with TRBD2. The CDR3 is 14 amino acids. V gave up 3 bases and J gave up 4 bases; unmatched junction bases: 4. The V gene's germline CDR1 is SGDLS and CDR2 YYNGEE. CDR3 nucleotide sequence: TGTGCCAGCAGCGCCGGACTAGCGGAATACGAGCAGTACTTC. It codes for CASSAGLAEYEQYF.

The DNA for the CDR3 is TGTGCCAGCAGGGCCTGGGCAGACCAAGAGACCCAGTACTTC. It specifies CASRAWADQETQYF. The rearrangement joins TRBV7-9 to TRBJ2-5; D is ambiguous. The CDR3 sequence is 14 residues long. The V end was cut by 6 bases, the J end by 0 bases, with 11 bases between. Germline CDR1 reads SEHNR; CDR2 reads FQNEAQ (reference sequence).

This rearrangement joins TRBV5-1 to TRBJ1-5; 8 nucleotides line up with TRBD1. The CDR3 totals 17 residues. Germline lookup yields CDR1 SGHRS and CDR2 YFSETQ. The V and J ends lost 4 bases and 0 bases, in that order; junction bases with no gene match: 9. The CDR3 DNA is TGCGCCAGCAGCGTAAGACAGGGGCAGAATAGCAATCAGCCCCAGCATTTT. It translates to CASSVRQGQNSNQPQHF.

The chain uses TRBV4-1 and TRBJ2-2; D not resolved. Trimming pared 1 base from V and 3 bases from J, leaving 9 bases between. Germline assignment: CDR1 MGHRA and CDR2 YSYEKL. The CDR3 loop spans 15 amino acids. The CDR3 sequence: CASSQVHPYTGELFF. For the CDR3, the DNA is TGCGCCAGCAGCCAAGTACATCCTTACACCGGGGAGCTGTTTTTT.

CDR3 residues: CASSPWTGVQPQHF. Here the CDR3 DNA reads TGTGCCAGCAGTCCTTGGACAGGGGTTCAGCCCCAGCATTTT. V and J are TRBV27 and TRBJ1-5; TRBD1 matches at 9 bases. Looked up from germline, CDR1 is MNHEY and CDR2 is SMNVEV (reference sequence). The CDR3 is made up of 14 amino acids. Trimming cost V 5 bases and J 6 bases; bases outside gene matches: 5.

This rearrangement joins TRBV7-6 to TRBJ2-1; TRBD2 might be the D (6 bases). V lost 2 bases and J 4 bases, leaving 15 bases between the germline ends. CDR3 length: 16 residues. Germline V lookup: CDR1 SGHVS, CDR2 FNYEAQ. The CDR3 protein is CASSLSSGREYNEQFF. CDR3 nucleotide sequence: TGTGCCAGCAGCTTATCTTCCGGGAGAGAATACAATGAGCAGTTCTTC.

For this clone: At one end the junction does not follow the germline gene, possibly because of a read error. V is TRBV6-1 and J is TRBJ2-1, with no clear D. CDR1 and CDR2 (germline): MNHNS, SASEGT. This CDR3 spans 11 amino acids. DNA for the CDR3: TGTGCCAGCAGAGAAGTCAATGAGCAGTTCTTC. Translated: CASREVNEQFF.

The chain carries TRBV7-9 and TRBJ2-5; 11 bases agree with TRBD2. The CDR3 runs to 15 residues. Unmatched junction bases numbered 6, after V lost 5 bases and J lost 4 bases. Germline V gene lookup returns CDR1 SEHNR and CDR2 FQNEAQ (reference sequence). The CDR3 DNA follows: TGTGCCAGCAGCCCACCGGGACTAGCGGCAGAGACCCAGTACTTC. Translating it yields CASSPPGLAAETQYF.

This clone occurred a few times. The V call is TRBV29-1, the J call TRBJ2-2; 7 positions agree with TRBD1. J gave up 6 bases and V 6 bases, and 10 bases lay outside the gene matches. Germline lookup yields CDR1 SQVTM and CDR2 ANQGSEA. The CDR3 totals 14 residues. CDR3 region: CSVIDRASPGELFF. The CDR3 coding sequence is TGCAGCGTCATAGACAGGGCCAGCCCCGGGGAGCTGTTTTTT.

This chain joins TRBV27 and TRBJ2-7; D gene uncertain. V was clipped by 6 bases and J by 5 bases, with 11 bases between them. Germline CDR1 reads MNHEY; CDR2 reads SMNVEV (reference sequence). The CDR3 sequence is 12 residues long. The CDR3 loop reads CASSHPPNEQYF. The DNA of the CDR3 is TGTGCCAGCAGCCACCCCCCCAACGAGCAGTACTTC.

The chain joins TRBV6-6 to TRBJ1-1, with D possibly being TRBD1 (5 bases). This CDR3 contains 14 residues. Per germline, CDR1 MNHNY and CDR2 SVGAGI (reference sequence). V lost 2 bases and J lost 2, with 9 bases in between. CDR3 sequence (DNA): TGTGCCAGCAGTTACCGGGACGCCAACACTGAAGCTTTCTTT. This translates into CASSYRDANTEAFF.

The J gene is TRBJ1-2, the V gene TRBV7-9; the match to TRBD1 covers 10 bases. This CDR3 contains 16 residues. V lost 3 bases and J lost 6; bases outside the gene matches: 10. Germline V gives CDR1 SEHNR, CDR2 FQNEAQ (reference sequence). CDR3 nucleotide sequence: TGTGCCAGCAGCTTTCCCCCGGGACAGGGGATTGATGGCTACACCTTC. This encodes CASSFPPGQGIDGYTF.

This chain links TRBV5-1 with TRBJ2-7; no firm D call. V was clipped by 0 bases and J by 0 bases, with 4 bases between them. Germline CDR1 is SGHRS and CDR2 is YFSETQ. CDR3 size: 13 residues. CDR3 DNA sequence: TGCGCCAGCAGCTTGGCCCCCTCCTACGAGCAGTACTTC. It yields the protein CASSLAPSYEQYF.

The rearrangement joins TRBV6-5 to TRBJ2-1; no clear D gene. The CDR3 contains 13 residues. Trimming shortened V by 5 bases and J by 8 bases, and 13 bases separated the two germline ends. Germline lookup yields CDR1 MNHEY and CDR2 SVGAGI. CDR3 nucleotide sequence: TGTGCCAGCAGTGATAGTGACTCCTATGAGCAGTTCTTC. Translation: CASSDSDSYEQFF.

This rearrangement joins TRBV27 to TRBJ2-5; the match to TRBD1 covers 8 bases. The germline CDR1 and CDR2 sequences are MNHEY and SMNVEV (reference sequence). The CDR3 is 14 residues long. V lost 5 bases to trimming and J lost 5 bases; unmatched junction nucleotides: 7. CDR3 in amino acids: CASSGQGAYETQYF. For the CDR3, the DNA is TGTGCCAGCAGTGGACAGGGTGCGTACGAGACCCAGTACTTC.

This rearrangement joins TRBV9 to TRBJ2-1; 7 nucleotides line up with TRBD2. This CDR3 comprises 14 residues. Trimming cost V 4 bases and J 6 bases; bases outside gene matches: 7. Germline V lookup: CDR1 SGDLS, CDR2 YYNGEE. This CDR3 is CASSSPGRGNEQFF. In DNA, the CDR3 is TGTGCCAGCAGCTCCCCGGGGAGGGGCAATGAGCAGTTCTTC.

V usage is TRBV27 and J usage is TRBJ1-5; no firm D call. Per germline, CDR1 MNHEY and CDR2 SMNVEV (reference sequence). The CDR3 is 15 amino acids. The V gene lost 1 base and the J gene lost 2 bases, with 9 bases spanning the gap. CDR3 DNA sequence: TGTGCCAGCAGTTTATGGGCCGGAGGCAATCAGCCCCAGCATTTT. Translation: CASSLWAGGNQPQHF.

The genes are TRBV10-2 and TRBJ2-3, with D possibly matching TRBD2 (6 bases). CDR3 length equals 17 residues. Germline CDR1 and CDR2: WSHSY and SAAADI. V shed 6 bases and J shed 4 bases, with 23 bases lying between them. This CDR3 is CASSLLSGPWEADTQYF. The CDR3 DNA reads TGCGCCAGCAGCTTACTATCTGGGCCCTGGGAGGCAGATACGCAGTATTTT.

This clone was seen a single time. This chain joins TRBV5-6 and TRBJ1-2; D is uncertain. Germline V gene lookup returns CDR1 SGHDT and CDR2 YYEEEE. The V end lost 0 bases, the J end lost 2 bases, and 8 bases lay between the germline ends. The CDR3 has 14 residues. As DNA, the CDR3 is TGTGCCAGCAGCTTGGGATTTAGCAACTATGGCTACACCTTC. It translates to CASSLGFSNYGYTF.

The V call is TRBV9, the J call TRBJ2-1, with TRBD2 matching over 7 bases. Trimming removed 3 bases from V and 4 bases from J; junction bases left unmatched: 7. This CDR3 is 15 amino acids long. Germline values: CDR1 SGDLS, CDR2 YYNGEE. DNA for the CDR3: TGTGCCAGCAGCGGATTCGGGGGAGGGTACAATGAGCAGTTCTTC. Its protein product is CASSGFGGGYNEQFF.